Included here is one T cell receptor beta chain sequence, with context. This sample stems from a study of shared T cell receptors in the human thymus. Clones were read by immunoSEQ multiplex PCR, and TCRdb kept only the in-frame ones, dropping some. The sample has more than 300,000 clones, 95% seen once; the top ten hold 0.02%. What was sequenced was thymocytes. This clonotype originated in a human donor.

Here the CDR3 DNA reads TGCGCCAGCAGCCAAGATCTTGTTCCGAGCTCTGGAAACACCATATATTTT. This translates into CASSQDLVPSSGNTIYF. This chain connects TRBV4-1 to TRBJ1-3; D gene ambiguous. The germline V gene has CDR1 MGHRA and CDR2 YSYEKL. V lost 0 bases and J lost 0, with 12 bases in between. The CDR3 runs to 17 residues.